A single sample is the source of the 2 T cell receptor beta chains below, sequenced in a study of Graves' ophthalmopathy and Graves' hyperthyroidism. Scientists amplified the TCR beta CDR3 regions from RNA transcripts. HTBI primers served in a first-round RT-PCR, which a second-round multiplex PCR followed. Via MiXCR, TCRdb re-called the multiplex PCR reads, giving one row per CDR3 protein. The table shows 680,000 or so distinct CDR3 sequences, with about a fifth occurring only once. Sequencing used peripheral blood. Every receptor here comes from a woman aged 18-35 years with stable Graves' hyperthyroidism. Some clones in this sample may be carry-over from other donors' samples.

This clonotype was seen repeatedly, ten times or more. V usage is TRBV30 and J usage is TRBJ1-6; TRBD1 aligns across 9 bases. Germline CDR1 GTSNPN, CDR2 SVGIG (reference sequence). This CDR3 region has 14 residues. The V gene end was trimmed by 8 bases and the J gene end by 9 bases; junction bases not matched to a gene: 11. The CDR3, as DNA: TGTGCCCTCAGGGAGGGGACAGGGTCTTCACCCCTCCACTTT. As protein: CALREGTGSSPLHF.

V usage is TRBV6-1 and J usage is TRBJ2-7; TRBD1 matches 10 bases. The J segment lost 2 bases and the V segment lost 7 bases, leaving 11 bases of the junction unmatched. Germline values: CDR1 MNHNS, CDR2 SASEGT. This CDR3 is 16 amino acids long. Written as DNA, the CDR3 is TGTGCCAGCACCCACGGGGGGACAGGGGCTCCCTACGAGCAGTACTTC. Translating gives CASTHGGTGAPYEQYF.